These 30 T cell receptor beta chains originate from one sample sequenced in a study of T cell changes during pregnancy in multiple sclerosis. Only in-frame clones appear in the TCRdb table, and some are missing; sequencing was by immunoSEQ multiplex PCR. This sample has 85,000 to 100,000 clones, with more than 85% found just once. Sequencing was performed on peripheral blood, taken in the first trimester of pregnancy. The origin of the receptors is a female donor with multiple sclerosis, enrolled in a pregnancy study.

The V and J genes are TRBV20-1 and TRBJ1-4; no reliable D call. The CDR3 consists of 10 residues. From germline, CDR1 is DFQATT and CDR2 SNEGSKA (reference sequence). V was pared by 5 bases and J by 8 bases, with 6 bases between. Written as DNA, the CDR3 is TGCAGTGCTCCGGGGGAAAAACTGTTTTTT. Its protein is CSAPGEKLFF.

The V and J genes are TRBV2 and TRBJ2-3, with TRBD2 matching over 14 bases. Losses at the gene ends were 8 bases for V and 5 bases for J; bases not matched to a gene: 6. Germline-derived CDR1 and CDR2 are SNHLY and FYNNEI. The CDR3 loop spans 15 amino acids. CDR3 bases: TGTGCCAGCGGGGGACTAGCGGGAGATCTAGATACGCAGTATTTT. This gives the protein CASGGLAGDLDTQYF.

This sequence joins TRBV5-1 and TRBJ1-3, with TRBD1 as a possible D gene (6 bases). There are 15 residues in the CDR3. The V gene's germline CDR1 is SGHRS and CDR2 YFSETQ. The V and J ends lost 5 bases and 3 bases respectively, with 15 bases between them. The CDR3, as DNA: TGCGCCAGCAGTGAGGGACAACAAGTTGGAAACACCATATATTTT. Its protein product is CASSEGQQVGNTIYF.

This chain uses TRBV9 with TRBJ2-1; 7 bases match TRBD1. There are 17 residues in the CDR3. The V gene's germline CDR1 is SGDLS and CDR2 YYNGEE. After removal of 5 bases from V and 6 bases from J, the junction contained 17 bases not matched to a gene. CDR3 protein: CASSPRGRQGRGNEQFF. The CDR3 coding sequence is TGTGCCAGCAGTCCTAGGGGGAGACAGGGTCGAGGCAATGAGCAGTTCTTC. Variable domain in full (rest from reference TRBV9 and TRBJ2-1): DSGVTQTPKHLITATGQRVTLRCSPRSGDLSVYWYQQSLDQGLQFLIQYYNGEERAKGNILERFSAQQFPDLHSELNLSSLELGDSALYFCASSPRGRQGRGNEQFFGPGTRLTVL.

This chain connects TRBV5-1 to TRBJ1-1; possibly TRBD1 for D (6 bases). Trimming took 6 bases from V and 1 from J, leaving 7 bases between them. The CDR3 spans 12 residues. Germline V lookup: CDR1 SGHRS, CDR2 YFSETQ. The CDR3 loop reads CASKTGNTEAFF. For the CDR3, the DNA is TGCGCCAGCAAGACAGGGAACACTGAAGCTTTCTTT.

The chain uses TRBV19 and TRBJ1-2; TRBD1 is a possible D gene (5 bases). Trimming shortened V by 6 bases and J by 7 bases, and 15 bases separated the two germline ends. Germline CDR1 reads LNHDA; CDR2 reads SQIVND (reference sequence). CDR3 size: 13 residues. For the CDR3, the DNA is TGTGCCAGTAGAATGGGGCAGGGTCTTGGCTACACCTTC. It translates to CASRMGQGLGYTF.

This chain joins TRBV9 and TRBJ2-1; possibly TRBD2 for D (6 bases). Trimming pared 4 bases from V and 3 bases from J, leaving 17 bases between. From germline, CDR1 is SGDLS and CDR2 YYNGEE. The CDR3 consists of 16 residues. CDR3 coding DNA: TGTGCCAGCAGCCCCCTTGGGATAGCGGTCTACAATGAGCAGTTCTTC. Translated: CASSPLGIAVYNEQFF.

The chain couples TRBV7-2 to TRBJ1-2; D call uncertain. From germline, CDR1 is SGHTA and CDR2 FQGNSA. The CDR3 is 11 amino acids. The V gene lost 7 bases and the J gene lost 4 bases, with 7 bases spanning the gap. CDR3 in amino acids: CASKEAYGYTF. CDR3 nucleotides: TGTGCCAGCAAAGAGGCCTATGGCTACACCTTC.

This chain joins TRBV5-5 and TRBJ2-7; 9 positions agree with TRBD1. Trimming removed 4 bases from V and 5 bases from J; junction bases left unmatched: 13. Germline CDR1 reads SGHKS; CDR2 reads YYEKEE (reference sequence). The CDR3 extends over 16 amino acids. The CDR3: CASSPRGDRVVHEQYF. The DNA of the CDR3 is TGTGCCAGCAGCCCCCGCGGGGACAGGGTGGTCCACGAGCAGTACTTC.

The V call is TRBV5-4, the J call TRBJ2-5; 15 bases are shared with TRBD2. After removal of 2 bases from V and 7 bases from J, the junction contained 12 bases not matched to a gene. The length of the CDR3 is 18 residues. Per germline, CDR1 SGHNT and CDR2 YYREEE (reference sequence). The DNA of the CDR3 is TGTGCCAGCAGCTTCCCGGGACTAGCGGGAGGATCCTTCGTGACCCAGTACTTC. Protein sequence: CASSFPGLAGGSFVTQYF.

This chain joins TRBV13 and TRBJ2-7; no clear D gene. The CDR3 is 13 amino acids. Trimming took 2 bases from V and 5 from J, leaving 10 bases between them. Germline lookup yields CDR1 PRHDT and CDR2 FYEKMQ (reference sequence). The CDR3 nucleotides are TGTGCCAGCAGCTTACGGCGGATAAACGAGCAGTACTTC. This sequence encodes CASSLRRINEQYF.

Here the CDR3 DNA reads TGTGCCAGTAGTATTAGCGGGAGTCGAGGGGAGCTGTTTTTT. This encodes CASSISGSRGELFF. V usage is TRBV19 and J usage is TRBJ2-2; TRBD2 matches 9 bases. Germline V CDR1 and CDR2: LNHDA, SQIVND (reference sequence). V gave up 3 bases and J gave up 8 bases; unmatched junction bases: 4. This CDR3 is 14 amino acids long.

The V call is TRBV10-3, the J call TRBJ2-7, with TRBD1 as a possible D gene (5 bases). The V gene lost 3 bases and the J gene lost 7 bases, with 13 bases spanning the gap. The CDR3 is made up of 13 amino acids. Per the germline V gene, CDR1 is ENHRY and CDR2 is SYGVKD. In DNA, the CDR3 is TGTGCCATCAGTGATGGGGCCGTGGAAGAGCAGTACTTC. Amino acids: CAISDGAVEEQYF.

This chain links TRBV19 with TRBJ2-5, with D maybe TRBD1 (6 bases). The CDR3 loop spans 13 amino acids. In germline, CDR1 is LNHDA, CDR2 SQIVND (reference sequence). The V and J ends lost 8 bases and 6 bases respectively, with 16 bases between them. This CDR3 reads CASAQGLAQTQYF. CDR3 nucleotide sequence: TGTGCCAGTGCGCAGGGGTTGGCTCAGACCCAGTACTTC.

This clone was detected a few times. The CDR3 loop reads CASLRGAAGNTIYF. The CDR3 DNA reads TGTGCCTCCCTCCGGGGGGCGGCTGGAAACACCATATATTTT. The chain recombines TRBV7-2 with TRBJ1-3, with a weak D call TRBD1 (6 bases). Germline loops: CDR1 SGHTA, CDR2 FQGNSA. This CDR3 is built from 14 residues. Between the trimmed V and J ends, which lost 11 bases and 2 bases, there was a span of 16 bases.

CDR3 in DNA: TGTGCCAGTAGTCGGGACAGTAGCAATCAGCCCCAGCATTTT. Translating gives CASSRDSSNQPQHF. This chain joins TRBV19 and TRBJ1-5; 7 positions match TRBD1. The V segment lost 5 bases and the J segment 0 bases; nucleotides outside the gene matches: 1. Germline assignment: CDR1 LNHDA and CDR2 SQIVND (reference sequence). The CDR3 is made up of 14 amino acids. The full variable domain, completed using reference TRBV19 and TRBJ1-5, is DGGITQSPKYLFRKEGQNVTLSCEQNLNHDAMYWYRQDPGQGLRLIYYSQIVNDFQKGDIAEGYSVSREKKESFPLTVTSAQKNPTAFYLCASSRDSSNQPQHFGDGTRLSIL.

The genes are TRBV7-2 and TRBJ2-3; 7 bases line up with TRBD1. The CDR3 loop spans 15 amino acids. CDR1 is SGHTA, CDR2 FQGNSA, per germline. Unmatched junction bases numbered 10, after V lost 6 bases and J lost 4 bases. The CDR3 region is CASRFRDSSSDTQYF. DNA of the CDR3: TGTGCCAGCAGATTCCGGGACAGTAGCTCAGATACGCAGTATTTT.

This chain links TRBV7-6 with TRBJ2-1; TRBD2 aligns across 11 bases. Germline values: CDR1 SGHVS, CDR2 FNYEAQ. The CDR3 length is 18 residues. J was trimmed by 0 bases and V by 5 bases; bases with no gene match: 9. The CDR3 DNA sequence: TGTGCCAGCAGCCTGTGGACTAGCGGGTCCCCCTCCTACAATGAGCAGTTCTTC. Protein sequence: CASSLWTSGSPSYNEQFF.

J is TRBJ1-2 and V is TRBV5-6; 8 nucleotides match TRBD1. CDR1 is SGHDT, CDR2 YYEEEE, per germline. The CDR3 sequence is 16 residues long. V lost 0 bases, J lost 4 bases, and 8 bases stayed unmatched. The CDR3 loop is CASSLASGQVFYGYTF. In nucleotides, the CDR3 is TGTGCCAGCAGCTTGGCCTCGGGACAGGTTTTCTATGGCTACACCTTC.

The chain has TRBV6-5 and TRBJ2-7; TRBD2 matches 8 bases. The CDR3 is 15 amino acids. Germline V gene sequence: CDR1 MNHEY, CDR2 SVGAGI. With V trimmed by 6 bases and J by 2 bases, 9 bases remained unmatched. The CDR3 sequence: CASSRDGGGAYEQYF. DNA of the CDR3: TGTGCCAGCAGCCGAGACGGGGGGGGTGCCTACGAGCAGTACTTC.

This chain joins TRBV4-3 and TRBJ1-2; possible D gene TRBD1, 6 bases. Germline-derived CDR1 and CDR2 are LGHNA and YSLEER. V lost 0 bases, J lost 4 bases, and 9 bases lay in between. The CDR3 spans 14 residues. CDR3: CASSQDRGGYGYTF. The CDR3 DNA is TGCGCCAGCAGCCAAGACAGGGGCGGCTATGGCTACACCTTC.

The rearrangement links TRBV7-9 to TRBJ1-1; 12 nucleotides align to TRBD1. The germline V gene encodes CDR1 SEHNR and CDR2 FQNEAQ (reference sequence). The CDR3 totals 17 residues. V dropped 6 bases and J dropped 3; count of bases not matched to a gene: 11. CDR3 sequence reads: CASRLPGTGGLHTEAFF. CDR3 nucleotide sequence: TGTGCCAGCAGACTGCCCGGGACAGGGGGCTTGCACACTGAAGCTTTCTTT.

The CDR3 reads CASSLDRGNTIYF. CDR3 sequence (DNA): TGCGCCAGCAGCTTGGACAGGGGAAACACCATATATTTT. The rearrangement joins TRBV5-1 to TRBJ1-3; D may be TRBD1 (5 bases). The V gene's germline CDR1 is SGHRS and CDR2 YFSETQ. This CDR3 spans 13 amino acids. Trimming pared 0 bases from V and 4 bases from J, leaving 5 bases between. Looking up the rest from reference TRBV5-1 and TRBJ1-3 gives the full variable domain: KAGVTQTPRYLIKTRGQQVTLSCSPISGHRSVSWYQQTPGQGLQFLFEYFSETQRNKGNFPGRFSGRQFSNSRSEMNVSTLELGDSALYLCASSLDRGNTIYFGEGSWLTVV.

This clone appeared a single time. The rearrangement uses TRBV9 and TRBJ2-5, with 8 positions matching TRBD2. The CDR3 runs to 16 residues. The V gene end was trimmed by 0 bases and the J gene end by 4 bases; junction bases not matched to a gene: 8. Germline CDR1 is SGDLS and CDR2 is YYNGEE. The chain's CDR3 is CASSVGPGGPGETQYF. DNA for the CDR3: TGTGCCAGCAGCGTAGGTCCGGGAGGGCCGGGAGAGACCCAGTACTTC.

The chain has TRBV7-3 and TRBJ2-3; TRBD1 matches at 7 bases. The J segment lost 11 bases and the V segment lost 4 bases, leaving 6 bases of the junction unmatched. Germline V gives CDR1 SGHTA, CDR2 FQGTGA. The CDR3 is made up of 12 amino acids. DNA for the CDR3: TGTGCCAGCAGCTCAACAGGGGTTAAGCAGTATTTT. Amino acids: CASSSTGVKQYF.

This chain joins TRBV29-1 and TRBJ2-1; TRBD2 aligns across 9 bases. The CDR3 sequence is 13 residues long. With 7 bases clipped from V and 7 bases from J, the junction kept 8 bases outside the gene matches. Germline CDR1 is SQVTM and CDR2 is ANQGSEA. CDR3 in amino acids: CSAARTSANEQFF. The CDR3 nucleotides read TGCAGCGCTGCCAGGACTAGCGCAAATGAGCAGTTCTTC.

The chain joins TRBV10-2 to TRBJ1-5; 8 nucleotides line up with TRBD1. The CDR3 is 17 amino acids. Germline V gives CDR1 WSHSY, CDR2 SAAADI. V was pared by 2 bases and J by 0 bases, with 6 bases of the junction left unmatched. As DNA, the CDR3 is TGCGCCAGCAGTGAGCCCCGACAGGGGTATAGCAATCAGCCCCAGCATTTT. Its translation: CASSEPRQGYSNQPQHF.

The V gene is TRBV27, the J gene TRBJ2-7, with 8 bases that match TRBD1. CDR3 length: 14 amino acids. With V trimmed by 7 bases and J by 4 bases, 9 bases remained unmatched. Germline V gene data show CDR1 as MNHEY and CDR2 as SMNVEV (reference sequence). The CDR3 DNA reads as TGTGCCAGCAAGGGCCAGGGGGCCGGATACGAGCAGTACTTC. Its translation is CASKGQGAGYEQYF.

The V gene is TRBV5-5, the J gene TRBJ1-2; perhaps TRBD1 as D (5 bases). V lost 0 bases and J lost 4, with 10 bases in between. The CDR3 totals 14 residues. Germline V gene sequence: CDR1 SGHKS, CDR2 YYEKEE (reference sequence). In DNA, the CDR3 is TGTGCCAGCAGCTTGGGGCAGGGTCTCTATGGCTACACCTTC. This translates into CASSLGQGLYGYTF.

The chain joins TRBV27 to TRBJ2-3; D is unresolved. This CDR3 has 19 residues. V was pared by 1 base and J by 2 bases, with 22 bases between. Germline values: CDR1 MNHEY, CDR2 SMNVEV (reference sequence). This CDR3 is CASSLYASWSGSPTDTQYF. The CDR3 DNA reads TGTGCCAGCAGTTTATATGCCTCGTGGAGTGGGTCCCCCACAGATACGCAGTATTTT.